This TCR beta chain was obtained from a study of CD8+CD57+ T cells in acquired aplastic anemia. At the level of the study: Sorted cells (CD4+ and CD8+) yielded DNA amounts that averaged about 3.4 ug.

The patients chosen for sequencing had shown expansion of CD8+CD57+ cells (detected by flow cytometry). Each patient gave a blood sample that was collected before any therapy had been received. The CDR3 length equals 16 residues, ends included. Germline CDR1 and CDR2: SEHNR and FQNEAQ (reference sequence). Whole-study findings and limits: Researchers report that around 29 CD8+ CDR3 sequences appeared in both patients and controls.

A remark on this clonotype: Its matching antigen is unknown. The DNA is omitted, as the CDR3 cannot be located on it reliably, and the CDR3 follows TCRdb's listing.

TCR beta VDJ combinations and CDR3 sequences were profiled from genomic DNA. TCRdb itself ran the reads through MiXCR, one entry per CDR3 protein. The sample lists 200,000 to 300,000 distinct CDR3 sequences, around 82% occurring once. Sequences were obtained from sorted CD4+, CD8+, or CD8+CD57+ T cells (not recorded which) from PBMCs. The V and J genes are TRBV7-9 and TRBJ2-1; the listed D gene, TRBD1, was not tested against the DNA. This TCR derives from a human donor with aplastic anemia. CDR3 amino acids: CAGQGAGETQYFEQFF.